This TCR beta chain derives from a study of T cells in Graves' hyperthyroidism and ophthalmopathy. Across the whole study: Initial diagnosis, before any treatment, was when peripheral blood was collected. Study-wide points: Blood held most thyroid clonotypes expanded above 0.001 frequency.

Amplified TCR beta CDR3 regions came from RNA transcripts. HTBI primers were used for first-round RT-PCR of the TCR CDR3. Each CDR3 protein is one row after TCRdb ran MiXCR on the multiplex PCR reads. The table has about half a million distinct CDR3 sequences, 15% to 20% seen once. Trimming took 3 bases from V and 6 from J; bases not matched to a gene: 5. The CDR3 runs 14 residues. This clonotype was picked up many times. As yet, its antigen is unknown. Duration under 3 months, a NOSPECS grade of at least 4, and a Clinical Activity Score of at least 3 characterized the ophthalmopathy patients. Together with thyroid ultrasound, orbital computed tomography, serum thyroxine and TRAb, clinical symptoms were used for diagnoses.

V and J are TRBV12-3 or TRBV12-4 and TRBJ2-3; TRBD2 aligns across 8 bases. This receptor was taken from a woman in her 30s with Graves' ophthalmopathy. The sample comprised blood. The CDR3 DNA sequence: TGTGCCAGCAGTTTTGGACTAGCCCCGGATACGCAGTATTTT. Translating it yields CASSFGLAPDTQYF.